This TCR beta chain was identified in a study of blood T cell repertoires in COVID-19. Study at large: Acute-phase and convalescent COVID-19 samples originated in the United States, Italy and Spain.

Source study methods: Amplification of reference gene primers was used by the study to estimate nucleated cell counts. Some clones are missing from TCRdb's copy, which holds only in-frame ones; the method was immunoSEQ multiplex PCR. That table gives V, J and clone size, and the DNA gave D and trimming. Found here are about 190,000 clones, roughly nine tenths of them singletons; the top ten hold roughly 6.7%. Germline V CDR1 and CDR2: LNHDA, SQIVND (reference sequence). The ends lost 4 bases at V and 4 bases at J; junction bases unmatched: 7. The CDR3 totals 18 residues. The source material was peripheral blood. V and J are TRBV19 and TRBJ2-2; 15 positions agree with TRBD2. This clonotype was sampled from a man aged 35 to 55 with acute or convalescent COVID-19. This chain's CDR3 is CASSRGLAGGPRTGELFF. The DNA for the CDR3 is TGTGCCAGTAGTAGGGGACTAGCGGGGGGCCCCCGCACCGGGGAGCTGTTTTTT.